The clone carrying this TCR beta chain was detected only once. The same CDR3 also results from other DNA sequences found in this sample. The protocol was immunoSEQ multiplex PCR, while the TCRdb copy is restricted to in-frame clones and leaves out a portion. The repertoire holds 100,000 to 150,000 clones, with roughly 91% as singletons. The V and J ends lost 7 bases and 9 bases respectively, with 12 bases between them. The length of the CDR3 is 10 residues. Germline assignment: CDR1 SQVTM and CDR2 ANQGSEA. The data are from a study of control samples from healthy donors and cancer patients. The TCR sequence derives from a man aged 40-55 years in good health. The specimen sequenced was blood. The chain is built from TRBV29-1 and TRBJ1-1; the D gene is possibly TRBD1 (5 bases). For the CDR3, the DNA is TGCAGCGGGAGGGACTCCAAAGCTTTCTTT. Amino acids: CSGRDSKAFF.